This T cell receptor (beta chain) originates from a study of blood T cell repertoires in COVID-19. Turning to the study itself: Nucleic acid was either cDNA or gDNA, and it came from T cells, B-cell-depleted T cells, or PBMCs.

Original processing methods: Scientists estimated how many nucleated cells there were by amplifying reference gene primers. Libraries were prepared by immunoSEQ multiplex PCR; TCRdb keeps only in-frame clonotypes and omits some of them. The V and J calls and clone size come from that table; D and trimming were worked out from the DNA. The table has 210,000 or so clones, about 84% seen once; the top ten hold 1.8%. V was pared by 1 base and J by 8 bases, with 9 bases of the junction left unmatched. The germline CDR1 and CDR2 sequences are GTSNPN and SVGIG (reference sequence). This CDR3 is built from 14 residues.

Sequences were obtained from PBMCs or T cells enriched from blood (not recorded which). The chain recombines TRBV30 with TRBJ1-2, with TRBD1 matching 8 bases. The source of this sequence is a man in his 60s who had recovered from COVID-19. The CDR3 bases are TGTGCCTGGAGTGCCACCACAGGGGGAGGAGGCTACACCTTC. Translated: CAWSATTGGGGYTF.